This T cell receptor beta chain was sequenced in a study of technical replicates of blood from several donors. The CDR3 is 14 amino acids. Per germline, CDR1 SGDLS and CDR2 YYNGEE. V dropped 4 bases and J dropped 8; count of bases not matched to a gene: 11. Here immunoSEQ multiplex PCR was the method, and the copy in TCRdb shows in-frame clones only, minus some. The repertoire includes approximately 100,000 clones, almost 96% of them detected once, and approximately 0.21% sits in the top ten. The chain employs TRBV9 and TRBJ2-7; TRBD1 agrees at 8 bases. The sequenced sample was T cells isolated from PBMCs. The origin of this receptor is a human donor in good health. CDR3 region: CASSPTTGVFQQYF. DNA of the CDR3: TGTGCCAGCAGCCCGACGACAGGGGTCTTCCAGCAGTACTTC.